This TCR beta chain originates from a study of blood T cell repertoires in COVID-19. Across the study: Samples of COVID-19 (acute and convalescent) were obtained from the United States, Italy and Spain.

Assay used: immunoSEQ multiplex PCR; TCRdb lists only in-frame clones, some missing. The repertoire has about 170,000 clones, around 82% of them found once; the top ten carry 11%. CDR3 length: 14 amino acids. Germline V gene lookup returns CDR1 SGHRS and CDR2 YFSETQ. Trimming took off 0 bases at V and 1 base at J, with 7 bases between the two ends. The V call is TRBV5-1, the J call TRBJ1-1; D not certain. Source material: peripheral blood. This TCR was sampled from a man aged 65 to 85 with active or convalescent COVID-19. In DNA form, the CDR3 reads TGCGCCAGCAGCTTGGAGTCCAGGAACACTGAAGCTTTCTTT. This codes for CASSLESRNTEAFF.